These T cell receptor beta chains were read from a single sample in a study of CD8 T cells in Susac syndrome. Via MiXCR, TCRdb re-called the immunoSEQ multiplex PCR reads, giving one row per CDR3 protein. The table lists under 200,000 distinct CDR3 sequences, 90% to 96% of them singletons. The source material was CD4+ T cells from PBMCs. The receptor source for this set is a human donor with Susac syndrome. Both conserved end residues are part of each CDR3. D genes are given only for firm matches. Size is omitted from some rows. Given values are once, few, many or a class for expanded clones.

abundance: .
d_gene: .
len: 15
j_gene: TRBJ2-3
v_gene: TRBV15
CDR3aa: CATSEGGAVTDTQYF
CDR3nt: TGTGCCACCAGCGAAGGCGGGGCAGTCACAGATACGCAGTATTTT

abundance: .
d_gene: .
len: 14
j_gene: TRBJ2-3
v_gene: TRBV27
CDR3aa: CASSSGLRADTQYF
CDR3nt: TGTGCCAGCAGCTCGGGACTCCGGGCAGATACGCAGTATTTT

abundance: .
d_gene: TRBD2
len: 13
j_gene: TRBJ2-6
v_gene: TRBV7-8
CDR3aa: CASSLAGREVLTF
CDR3nt: TGTGCCAGCAGCTTAGCCGGGAGGGAGGTCCTGACTTTC

abundance: .
d_gene: .
len: 12
j_gene: TRBJ1-1
v_gene: TRBV20-1
CDR3aa: CSANIPGQLAFF
CDR3nt: TGCAGTGCTAATATTCCGGGACAACTAGCTTTCTTT

abundance: .
d_gene: .
len: 13
j_gene: TRBJ2-6
v_gene: TRBV30
CDR3aa: CASSYRGANVLTF
CDR3nt: TGTGCCTCGTCGTACAGGGGGGCCAACGTCCTGACTTTC

abundance: .
d_gene: .
len: 15
j_gene: TRBJ2-4
v_gene: TRBV19
CDR3aa: CASSPRTVGRSGQYF
CDR3nt: TGTGCCAGTAGTCCCCGGACAGTCGGGCGATCCGGTCAGTACTTC

abundance: .
d_gene: .
len: 11
j_gene: TRBJ2-1
v_gene: TRBV4-3
CDR3aa: CASSRGGEQFF
CDR3nt: TGCGCCAGCAGCCGAGGGGGTGAGCAGTTCTTC

abundance: .
d_gene: TRBD1
len: 17
j_gene: TRBJ2-7
v_gene: TRBV20-1
CDR3aa: CSARDPGQGSFSYEQYF
CDR3nt: TGCAGTGCTAGAGATCCGGGACAGGGATCTTTCTCCTACGAGCAGTACTTC

abundance: once
d_gene: .
len: 14
j_gene: TRBJ1-2
v_gene: TRBV4-3
CDR3aa: CASSQDSQLYGYTF
CDR3nt: TGCGCCAGCAGCCAAGATTCCCAGCTCTATGGCTACACCTTC

abundance: .
d_gene: .
len: 13
j_gene: TRBJ2-6
v_gene: TRBV29-1
CDR3aa: CSAGNSGANVLTF
CDR3nt: TGCAGCGCTGGGAACTCTGGGGCCAACGTCCTGACTTTC

abundance: .
d_gene: .
len: 14
j_gene: TRBJ2-1
v_gene: TRBV28
CDR3aa: CASSLLPRPHEQFF
CDR3nt: TGTGCCAGCAGTTTATTGCCCAGGCCTCATGAGCAGTTCTTC

abundance: .
d_gene: .
len: 15
j_gene: TRBJ1-1
v_gene: TRBV9
CDR3aa: CASSRQQMMNTEAFF
CDR3nt: TGTGCCAGCAGCCGTCAACAGATGATGAACACTGAAGCTTTCTTT

abundance: .
d_gene: .
len: 13
j_gene: TRBJ1-5
v_gene: TRBV7-8
CDR3aa: CASSKQGGQPQHF
CDR3nt: TGTGCCAGCAGCAAACAGGGAGGTCAGCCCCAGCATTTT

abundance: .
d_gene: .
len: 15
j_gene: TRBJ2-2
v_gene: TRBV9
CDR3aa: CASSSGRGSAGELFF
CDR3nt: TGTGCCAGCAGCTCAGGGAGGGGGTCGGCCGGGGAGCTGTTTTTT

abundance: .
d_gene: .
len: 18
j_gene: TRBJ2-2
v_gene: TRBV15
CDR3aa: CATSRDLWGGENTGELFF
CDR3nt: TGTGCCACCAGCAGAGATTTGTGGGGCGGGGAAAACACCGGGGAGCTGTTTTTT

abundance: .
d_gene: .
len: 12
j_gene: TRBJ1-2
v_gene: TRBV28
CDR3aa: CASGRWNYGYTF
CDR3nt: TGTGCCAGCGGCCGTTGGAACTATGGCTACACCTTC

abundance: .
d_gene: .
len: 12
j_gene: TRBJ1-2
v_gene: TRBV30
CDR3aa: CAWRDSFYGYTF
CDR3nt: TGTGCCTGGAGGGACAGCTTCTATGGCTACACCTTC

abundance: .
d_gene: .
len: 13
j_gene: TRBJ1-1
v_gene: TRBV5-1
CDR3aa: CASSSFGGTEAFF
CDR3nt: TGCGCCAGCAGTAGCTTTGGCGGCACTGAAGCTTTCTTT

abundance: .
d_gene: .
len: 17
j_gene: TRBJ2-7
v_gene: TRBV20-1
CDR3aa: CSARSQLSGGNVYEQYF
CDR3nt: TGCAGTGCTAGGTCCCAGCTGAGCGGTGGTAACGTCTACGAGCAGTACTTC

abundance: .
d_gene: .
len: 13
j_gene: TRBJ2-7
v_gene: TRBV7-9
CDR3aa: CASVQGTSYEQYF
CDR3nt: TGTGCCAGCGTACAGGGAACCTCCTACGAGCAGTACTTC

abundance: .
d_gene: TRBD1
len: 14
j_gene: TRBJ2-5
v_gene: TRBV27
CDR3aa: CASSQPGQLETQYF
CDR3nt: TGTGCCAGCAGTCAACCGGGACAGCTGGAGACCCAGTACTTC

abundance: .
d_gene: .
len: 16
j_gene: TRBJ1-6
v_gene: TRBV20-1
CDR3aa: CSARVGTGLRNSPLHF
CDR3nt: TGCAGTGCTAGAGTCGGAACCGGCCTTCGAAACTCACCCCTCCACTTT

abundance: .
d_gene: TRBD1
len: 13
j_gene: TRBJ1-5
v_gene: TRBV20-1
CDR3aa: CSAPDRGPQSQHF
CDR3nt: TGCAGTGCCCCAGACAGGGGTCCTCAATCCCAGCATTTT

abundance: .
d_gene: TRBD2
len: 14
j_gene: TRBJ2-7
v_gene: TRBV6-6
CDR3aa: CASSYSGREAEQYF
CDR3nt: TGTGCCAGCAGTTACAGCGGGAGGGAAGCCGAGCAGTACTTC